The sequence of this TCR beta chain was determined in a study of T cell responses to AZD1222 COVID-19 vaccine. As to this clone: The antigen remains unidentified.

Study-level results: The sample set comprised mostly white British donors with more females, and clonal diversity was possibly underestimated.

Germline CDR1 and CDR2: GTSNPN and SVGIG (reference sequence). V was trimmed by 4 bases and J by 4 bases, leaving 10 bases between them. The CDR3 is 12 residues long. Only in-frame clones appear in the TCRdb table, and some are missing; sequencing was by immunoSEQ multiplex PCR. The table shows about 140,000 clones, with 85% to 90% occurring only once. The material sequenced was peripheral blood, taken 28 days after the second AZD1222 dose. This chain connects TRBV30 to TRBJ1-1, with a possible D match to TRBD1 (6 bases). This receptor was identified in an adult who received the AZD1222 COVID-19 vaccine. DNA for the CDR3: TGTGCCTGGATAGGAGGGGGCACTGAAGCTTTCTTT. This codes for CAWIGGGTEAFF.